The present TCR beta chain was sequenced within a study of vaccination and CD4 T cells after COVID-19. On the study more broadly: Overlapping spike peptides of SARS-CoV-2, HCoV-NL63, HCoV-OC43 and HCoV-229E stimulated the cells.

The Oncomine TCR Beta short-read assay generated sequence data from the DNA of cultured CD4+ T cells. Each CDR3 protein is one row after TCRdb ran MiXCR on the PCR reads. Among about 4,400 distinct CDR3 sequences, around a fifth were seen once, and the ten largest hold around 21%. The treatment denotes: approximately 9-day PBMC culture with coronavirus spike peptide pools or control peptides (ViraFEST assay). Germline CDR1 is SEHNR and CDR2 is FQNEAQ (reference sequence). The trim removed 2 bases at V and 6 bases at J, leaving 6 bases unmatched. CDR3 length equals 15 residues. A remark on this clonotype: The antigen is undetermined.

The origin of this receptor is a human donor who had recovered from COVID-19. The chain employs TRBV7-9 and TRBJ2-1; 8 bases line up with TRBD2. The source material was CD4+ T cells from blood, cultured in vitro. As DNA, the CDR3 is TGTGCCAGCAGCTTACGCGGGGGGCAAGGCAATGAGCAGTTCTTC. This codes for CASSLRGGQGNEQFF. Filled out from reference TRBV7-9 and TRBJ2-1, the complete variable domain reads DTGVSQNPRHKITKRGQNVTFRCDPISEHNRLYWYRQTLGQGPEFLTYFQNEAQLEKSRLLSDRFSAERPKGSFSTLEIQRTEQGDSAMYLCASSLRGGQGNEQFFGPGTRLTVL.